This T cell receptor (beta chain) comes out of a study of blood T cell repertoires in COVID-19. About the research overall: The samples span acute and convalescent COVID-19 from the United States, Italy and Spain.

Clones were sequenced by immunoSEQ multiplex PCR, and TCRdb holds only the in-frame ones, with some missing. The sample holds hundreds of thousands of clones, around 90% seen once. The source is a man younger than 35 with COVID-19, enrolled during active disease. The sample was peripheral blood.

In DNA form, the CDR3 reads TGTGCCAGCAGTCGAATACAGGGAGGGGGTAATTCACCCCTCCACTTT. It specifies CASSRIQGGGNSPLHF. The rearrangement links TRBV6-6 to TRBJ1-6; D possibly corresponds to TRBD1 (6 bases). The CDR3 totals 16 residues. The germline gives CDR1 MNHNY, CDR2 SVGAGI (reference sequence). Trimming removed 5 bases from V and 6 bases from J, with 17 bases in between.